This T cell receptor beta chain is drawn from a study of regulatory T cells in long-lasting Graves disease. Time point described: persistent/refractory GD, antithyroid drugs over 5 years with positive TRAb. RNA extracted from PBMCs served as the sequencing template. This clonotype was counted a few times. Through Arm-PCR of CDR3 regions and iRepertoire HTBI primers, TCR beta libraries were built. MiXCR, applied by TCRdb to the multiplex PCR reads, yields one record per CDR3 protein. The table lists roughly 700,000 distinct CDR3 sequences, 30% of them singletons. The germline V gene has CDR1 MNHNS and CDR2 SASEGT. Losses at the gene ends were 5 bases for V and 4 bases for J; bases not matched to a gene: 5. CDR3 length: 15 amino acids.

The specimen comprised peripheral blood mononuclear cells (PBMCs), sampled when the disease was refractory, from a patient treated with antithyroid drugs. The sequence was collected from a female donor with Graves disease. This sequence joins TRBV6-1 and TRBJ2-5; 12 positions match TRBD2. This CDR3 is CASSRTSGKGETQYF. The CDR3 nucleotides are TGTGCCAGCAGTAGGACTAGCGGGAAGGGAGAGACCCAGTACTTC.